The clone carrying this TCR beta chain was detected a few times. The antigen remains unidentified. These data belong to a study of T cell repertoires in cytomegalovirus infection. Across the whole study: Public TCR beta signatures were indicative of both CMV infection and a matching HLA type.

The germline V gene encodes CDR1 SGHDT and CDR2 YYEEEE. CDR3 length equals 12 residues. Trimming removed 2 bases at V and 7 bases at J, with 9 bases between. Study-wide findings and caveats: CMV-specific TCR beta clonotypes restricted by HLA-C were the ones dominating the ex vivo response.

From the reads, TCRdb called clonotypes with MiXCR, one entry per CDR3 protein. The table records approximately 500,000 distinct CDR3 sequences, more than 25% of them present only once. This sequence originates from a human donor in good health (CMV status not recorded). Some clones in this sample may be carry-over from other donors' samples. The specimen was PBMCs. The rearrangement uses TRBV5-6 and TRBJ1-1; D is undetermined. The CDR3 here is CASSLGGVEAFF. The CDR3, as DNA: TGTGCCAGCAGCTTAGGTGGGGTTGAAGCTTTCTTT.